These 9 T cell receptor beta chains were all obtained from the same sample, sequenced in a study of neurological immune-mediated disorders. Via MiXCR, TCRdb re-called the 5' RACE reads, giving one row per CDR3 protein. Here the sample spans roughly 100,000 distinct CDR3 sequences, 9.5% to 14% being singletons. Noted time point: longitudinal time-point 3. The sequenced sample was PBMCs. These TCRs come from a female donor with HTLV-1-associated myelopathy (HAM/TSP).

As to this clonotype: A read error is possible here, since a much larger clone lies one base away. This chain uses TRBV20-1 with TRBJ2-7, with 8 positions matching TRBD2. The CDR3 covers 15 residues. V trimming: 5 bases; J trimming: 0 bases; junction bases outside the gene matches: 9. The V gene's germline CDR1 is DFQATT and CDR2 SNEGSKA (reference sequence). The CDR3 spells CSAPRLGGGSYEQYF. CDR3 coding DNA: TGCAGTGCTCCCCGCCTCGGGGGGGGCTCCTACGAGCAGTACTTC.

This clonotype was recorded many times. The chain has TRBV7-9 and TRBJ1-5, with D possibly being TRBD1 (6 bases). Germline V CDR1 and CDR2: SEHNR, FQNEAQ (reference sequence). The length of the CDR3 is 14 residues. The ends were cut back, 7 bases at V and 1 base at J, with 11 bases in the middle. This CDR3 is CASKGGLSNQPQHF. CDR3 coding DNA: TGTGCCAGCAAAGGGGGGCTCAGCAATCAGCCCCAGCATTTT.

The chain couples TRBV10-3 to TRBJ1-4, with D uncertain. The CDR3 is 16 amino acids. Trimming removed 5 bases at V and 1 base at J, with 14 bases between. Germline-derived CDR1 and CDR2 are ENHRY and SYGVKD. The CDR3 DNA follows: TGTGCCATCAGTCCCCGTGGGAAGGAAACTAATGAAAAACTGTTTTTT. Translating gives CAISPRGKETNEKLFF.

This clonotype has ten or more counts. CDR3 sequence: CASSQGLTGGEQYF. As DNA, the CDR3 is TGTGCCAGCAGCCAAGGATTAACTGGGGGAGAGCAGTACTTC. This chain joins TRBV3-1 and TRBJ2-7; D is tentatively TRBD1 or TRBD2 (5 bases each). CDR1 and CDR2 (germline): LGHDT, YNNKEL (reference sequence). This CDR3 contains 14 residues. V was cut by 1 base and J by 7 bases, with 14 bases left in between.

This clonotype was seen a handful of times. This chain connects TRBV24-1 to TRBJ2-2; 7 nucleotides align to TRBD1. Looked up from germline, CDR1 is KGHDR and CDR2 is SFDVKD. V dropped 4 bases and J dropped 6; count of bases not matched to a gene: 19. CDR3 size: 19 residues. CDR3 loop: CATSEPEKDRTKAPGELFF. CDR3 sequence (DNA): TGTGCCACCAGTGAGCCGGAAAAGGACAGGACGAAGGCCCCCGGGGAGCTGTTTTTT.

This clonotype was detected many times. The chain employs TRBV20-1 and TRBJ1-5; 12 bases line up with TRBD1. Germline CDR1 and CDR2: DFQATT and SNEGSKA (reference sequence). The CDR3 extends over 15 amino acids. The V gene end was trimmed by 5 bases and the J gene end by 6 bases; junction bases not matched to a gene: 8. The CDR3 nucleotides read TGCAGTGCTGCTCCGGGACAGGGGGCCGCTCAGCCCCAGCATTTT. It encodes CSAAPGQGAAQPQHF.

This clonotype was recorded at least ten times. The V call is TRBV5-1, the J call TRBJ2-7; TRBD1 aligns across 7 bases. Germline-derived CDR1 and CDR2 are SGHRS and YFSETQ. V shed 2 bases and J 2 bases; nucleotides not matched to a gene: 7. This CDR3 has 15 residues. CDR3 region: CASSLNTGATYEQYF. CDR3 DNA sequence: TGCGCCAGCAGCTTAAACACAGGGGCGACCTACGAGCAGTACTTC.

The rearrangement joins TRBV12-3 or TRBV12-4 to TRBJ2-1; 12 bases are shared with TRBD2. The CDR3 covers 16 residues. V shed 4 bases and J 4 bases; nucleotides not matched to a gene: 5. The CDR3 sequence is CASSSRLAGEYNEQFF. In DNA form, the CDR3 reads TGTGCCAGCAGTTCTAGACTAGCGGGGGAATACAATGAGCAGTTCTTC.

This clonotype was detected once. A much larger clone lies a single base off, so this may be a read error. V gene TRBV5-1 combines with J gene TRBJ2-5; D may be TRBD1 (5 bases). The CDR3 contains 15 residues. In germline, CDR1 is SGHRS, CDR2 YFSETQ. The CDR3 here is CASSLARTLQETKYF. For the CDR3, the DNA is TGCGCCAGCAGCTTGGCCCGGACACTGCAAGAGACCAAGTACTTC.